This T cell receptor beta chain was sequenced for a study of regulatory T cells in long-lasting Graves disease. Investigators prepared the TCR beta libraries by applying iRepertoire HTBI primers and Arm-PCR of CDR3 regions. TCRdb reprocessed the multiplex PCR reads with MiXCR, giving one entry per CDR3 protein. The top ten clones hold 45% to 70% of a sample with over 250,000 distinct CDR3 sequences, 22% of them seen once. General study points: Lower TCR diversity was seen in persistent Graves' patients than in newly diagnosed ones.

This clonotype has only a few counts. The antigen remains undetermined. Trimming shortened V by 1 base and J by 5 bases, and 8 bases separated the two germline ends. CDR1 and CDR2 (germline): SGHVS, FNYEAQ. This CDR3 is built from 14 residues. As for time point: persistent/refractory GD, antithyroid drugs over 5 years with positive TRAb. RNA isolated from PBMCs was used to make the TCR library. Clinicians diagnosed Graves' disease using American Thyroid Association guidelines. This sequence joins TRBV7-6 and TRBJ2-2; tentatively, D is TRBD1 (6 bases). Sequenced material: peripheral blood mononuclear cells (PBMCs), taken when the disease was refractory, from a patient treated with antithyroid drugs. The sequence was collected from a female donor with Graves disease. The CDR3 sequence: CASSLVDRTGELFF. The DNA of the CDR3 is TGTGCCAGCAGCTTAGTGGACAGAACCGGGGAGCTGTTTTTT.